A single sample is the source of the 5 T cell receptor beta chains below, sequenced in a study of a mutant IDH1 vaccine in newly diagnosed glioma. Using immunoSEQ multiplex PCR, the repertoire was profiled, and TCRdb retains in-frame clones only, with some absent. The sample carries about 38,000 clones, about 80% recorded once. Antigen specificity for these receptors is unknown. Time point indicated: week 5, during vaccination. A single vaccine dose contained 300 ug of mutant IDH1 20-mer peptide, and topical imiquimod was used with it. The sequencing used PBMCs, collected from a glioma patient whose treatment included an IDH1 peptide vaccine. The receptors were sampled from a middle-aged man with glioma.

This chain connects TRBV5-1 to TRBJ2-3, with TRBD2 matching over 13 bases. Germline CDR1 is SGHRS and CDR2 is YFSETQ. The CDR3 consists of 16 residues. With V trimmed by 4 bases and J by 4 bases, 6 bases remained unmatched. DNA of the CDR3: TGCGCCAGCAGCCTGGGGACTAGCGGGATCGCAGATACGCAGTATTTT. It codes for CASSLGTSGIADTQYF.

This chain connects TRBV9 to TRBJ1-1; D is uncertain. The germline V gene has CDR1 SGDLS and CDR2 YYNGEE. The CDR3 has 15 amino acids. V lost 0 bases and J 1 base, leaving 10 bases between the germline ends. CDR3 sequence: CASSVVVSTNTEAFF. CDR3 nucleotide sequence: TGTGCCAGCAGCGTAGTAGTCAGCACGAACACTGAAGCTTTCTTT.

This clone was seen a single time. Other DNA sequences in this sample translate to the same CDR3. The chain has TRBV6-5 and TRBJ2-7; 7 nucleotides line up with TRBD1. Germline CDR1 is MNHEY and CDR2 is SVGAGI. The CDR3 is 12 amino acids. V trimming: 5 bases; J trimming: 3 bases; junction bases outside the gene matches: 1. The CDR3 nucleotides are TGTGCCAGCAGTCGGGACAGCTACGAGCAGTACTTC. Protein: CASSRDSYEQYF.

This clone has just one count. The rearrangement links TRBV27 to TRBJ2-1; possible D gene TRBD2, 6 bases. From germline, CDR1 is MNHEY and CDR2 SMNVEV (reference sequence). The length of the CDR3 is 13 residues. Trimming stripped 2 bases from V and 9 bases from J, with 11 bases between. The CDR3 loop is CASSLGGRTEQFF. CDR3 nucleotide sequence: TGTGCCAGCAGTTTAGGGGGGAGGACTGAGCAGTTCTTC.

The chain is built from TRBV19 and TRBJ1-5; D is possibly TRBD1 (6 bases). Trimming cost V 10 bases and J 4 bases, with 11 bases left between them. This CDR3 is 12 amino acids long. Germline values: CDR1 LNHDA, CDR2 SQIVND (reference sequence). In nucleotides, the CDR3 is TGTGCCACTAGACAGGTAAATCAGCCCCAGCATTTT. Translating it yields CATRQVNQPQHF.